Each of the 9 T cell receptor beta chains below was sequenced from the same sample in a study of cytomegalovirus exposure and HLA in healthy donors. A multiplex PCR was run with 60 Vbeta primers and 13 Jbeta primers. The repertoire was sequenced with immunoSEQ multiplex PCR; TCRdb's copy has only in-frame clones and lacks some. The sample has 150,000 to 200,000 clones; 80% to 85% are singletons. Sequencing was performed on PBMCs. These receptor sequences come from a woman younger than 35 in good health and CMV-seronegative.

This rearrangement joins TRBV27 to TRBJ1-4; 8 bases are shared with TRBD1. The V and J ends lost 4 bases and 10 bases, in that order; junction bases with no gene match: 8. This CDR3 region has 14 residues. Germline V gene sequence: CDR1 MNHEY, CDR2 SMNVEV (reference sequence). CDR3 bases: TGTGCCAGCAGTTGGACAGGGAGGCCTGGAAAACTGTTTTTT. Residues: CASSWTGRPGKLFF. Full variable domain (remainder filled in from reference TRBV27 and TRBJ1-4): EAQVTQNPRYLITVTGKKLTVTCSQNMNHEYMSWYRQDPGLGLRQIYYSMNVEVTDKGDVPEGYKVSRKEKRNFPLILESPSPNQTSLYFCASSWTGRPGKLFFGSGTQLSVL.

This clone was seen a single time. This CDR3 reads CASSLGALGAGTGQNYGYTF. The CDR3 DNA reads as TGTGCCAGCAGCTTAGGTGCATTGGGCGCCGGGACAGGGCAAAACTATGGCTACACCTTC. The chain joins TRBV7-7 to TRBJ1-2, with TRBD1 matching over 9 bases. This CDR3 region has 20 residues. Looked up from germline, CDR1 is SSHAT and CDR2 is FNYEAQ (reference sequence). Germline trimming cut 1 base from V and 2 bases from J; bases unmatched to any gene: 17.

The chain uses TRBV27 and TRBJ2-5, with 8 positions matching TRBD2. The V gene's germline CDR1 is MNHEY and CDR2 SMNVEV (reference sequence). The CDR3 is 15 residues long. With V trimmed by 2 bases and J by 4 bases, 6 bases remained unmatched. CDR3 nucleotides: TGTGCCAGCAGTTTACGAGGACTAGCTGGAGAGACCCAGTACTTC. Its translation: CASSLRGLAGETQYF.

This chain links TRBV7-9 with TRBJ1-5; D gene unclear. This CDR3 has 15 amino acids. CDR1 is SEHNR and CDR2 is FQNEAQ in the germline V gene (reference sequence). Trimming cost V 1 base and J 0 bases, with 7 bases left between them. DNA of the CDR3: TGTGCCAGCAGCTTAGTGGCCGATAGCAATCAGCCCCAGCATTTT. Protein sequence: CASSLVADSNQPQHF.

This clone was detected only once. The chain couples TRBV25-1 to TRBJ1-1, with D perhaps matching TRBD1 (6 bases). This CDR3 has 16 residues. With 0 bases removed from V and 1 base from J, the gap between germline ends came to 12 bases. Germline CDR1 reads MGHDK; CDR2 reads SYGVNS. DNA for the CDR3: TGTGCCAGCAGTGAATATTCTGGGGGCGAGAACACTGAAGCTTTCTTT. Amino acid sequence: CASSEYSGGENTEAFF.

The DNA for the CDR3 is TGTGCCAGCAGCTTCCCCCCGCCAGCCCTAGCGGACTCCTACGAGCAGTACTTC. This encodes CASSFPPPALADSYEQYF. V usage is TRBV7-9 and J usage is TRBJ2-7; 7 nucleotides align to TRBD2. This CDR3 comprises 18 residues. Unmatched junction bases numbered 14, after V lost 3 bases and J lost 0 bases. Germline CDR1 and CDR2: SEHNR and FQNEAQ (reference sequence).

V and J are TRBV4-1 and TRBJ1-5; D ambiguous. The CDR3 has 14 amino acids. Germline CDR1 is MGHRA and CDR2 is YSYEKL. The ends were cut back, 0 bases at V and 11 bases at J, with 14 bases in the middle. This CDR3 is CASSQDLVEQAQHF. Here the CDR3 DNA reads TGCGCCAGCAGCCAAGATCTCGTAGAGCAGGCCCAGCATTTT.

The chain employs TRBV7-3 and TRBJ2-2, with D possibly matching TRBD2 (6 bases). The germline V gene encodes CDR1 SGHTA and CDR2 FQGTGA. The CDR3 extends over 17 amino acids. Trimming took 1 base from V and 1 from J, leaving 13 bases between them. CDR3 sequence: CASSLRGSGLNTGELFF. The DNA of the CDR3 is TGTGCCAGCAGCTTAAGAGGTAGCGGACTGAACACCGGGGAGCTGTTTTTT.

The V gene is TRBV19, the J gene TRBJ2-1, with a tentative D call TRBD2 (5 bases). Germline CDR1 LNHDA, CDR2 SQIVND (reference sequence). The CDR3 is made up of 12 amino acids. V lost 8 bases to trimming and J lost 7 bases, with 12 bases between them. In DNA, the CDR3 is TGTGCCAGTGCAGGCCTAGCTAATGAGCAGTTCTTC. The encoded protein is CASAGLANEQFF.